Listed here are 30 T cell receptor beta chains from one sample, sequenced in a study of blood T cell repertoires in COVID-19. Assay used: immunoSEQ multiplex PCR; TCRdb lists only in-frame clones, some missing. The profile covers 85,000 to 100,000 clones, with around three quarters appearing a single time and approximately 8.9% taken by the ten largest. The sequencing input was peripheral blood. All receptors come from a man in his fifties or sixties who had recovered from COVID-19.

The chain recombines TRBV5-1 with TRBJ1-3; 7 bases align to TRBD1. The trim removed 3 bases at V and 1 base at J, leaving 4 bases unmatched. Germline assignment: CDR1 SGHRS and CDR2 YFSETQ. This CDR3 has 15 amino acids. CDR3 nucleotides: TGCGCCAGCAGCTGGGACAGTGTATCTGGAAACACCATATATTTT. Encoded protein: CASSWDSVSGNTIYF.

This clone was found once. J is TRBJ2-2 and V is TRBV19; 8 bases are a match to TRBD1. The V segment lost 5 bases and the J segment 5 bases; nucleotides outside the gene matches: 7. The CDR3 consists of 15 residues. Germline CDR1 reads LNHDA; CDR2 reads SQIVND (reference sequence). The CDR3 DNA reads TGTGCCAGTAGTCCGACAGGGGCTGGGACCGGGGAGCTGTTTTTT. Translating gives CASSPTGAGTGELFF.

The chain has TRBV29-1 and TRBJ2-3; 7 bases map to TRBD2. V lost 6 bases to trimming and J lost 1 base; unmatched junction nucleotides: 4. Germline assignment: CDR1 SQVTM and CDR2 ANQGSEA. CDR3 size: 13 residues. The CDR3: CSVAGEGTDTQYF. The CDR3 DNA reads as TGCAGCGTGGCGGGAGAGGGCACAGATACGCAGTATTTT.

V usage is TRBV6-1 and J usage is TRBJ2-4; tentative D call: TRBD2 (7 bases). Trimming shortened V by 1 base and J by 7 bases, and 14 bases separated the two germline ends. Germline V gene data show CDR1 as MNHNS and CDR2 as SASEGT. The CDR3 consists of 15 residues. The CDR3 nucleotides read TGTGCCAGCAGTGAAGTGGGGGGGCGCGGGAACATTCAGTACTTC. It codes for CASSEVGGRGNIQYF.

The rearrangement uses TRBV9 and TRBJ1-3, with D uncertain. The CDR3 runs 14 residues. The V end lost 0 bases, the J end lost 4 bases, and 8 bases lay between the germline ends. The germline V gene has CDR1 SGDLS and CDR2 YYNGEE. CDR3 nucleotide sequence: TGTGCCAGCAGCGTAGATCAGGTGGGAAACACCATATATTTT. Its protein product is CASSVDQVGNTIYF. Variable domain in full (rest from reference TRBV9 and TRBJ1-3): DSGVTQTPKHLITATGQRVTLRCSPRSGDLSVYWYQQSLDQGLQFLIQYYNGEERAKGNILERFSAQQFPDLHSELNLSSLELGDSALYFCASSVDQVGNTIYFGEGSWLTVV.

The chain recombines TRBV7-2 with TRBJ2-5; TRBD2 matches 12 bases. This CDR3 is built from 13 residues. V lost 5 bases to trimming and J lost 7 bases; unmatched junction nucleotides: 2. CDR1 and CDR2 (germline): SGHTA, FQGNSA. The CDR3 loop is CASSPTSGGTQYF. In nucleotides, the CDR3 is TGTGCCAGCAGCCCGACTAGCGGGGGGACCCAGTACTTC.

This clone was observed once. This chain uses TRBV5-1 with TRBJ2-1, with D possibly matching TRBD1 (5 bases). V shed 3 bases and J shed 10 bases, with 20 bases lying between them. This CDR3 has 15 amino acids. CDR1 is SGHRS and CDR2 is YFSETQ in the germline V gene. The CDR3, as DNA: TGCGCCAGCAGCTCAGCCCTCAGGGTTAGGGGAGAGCAGTTCTTC. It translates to CASSSALRVRGEQFF.

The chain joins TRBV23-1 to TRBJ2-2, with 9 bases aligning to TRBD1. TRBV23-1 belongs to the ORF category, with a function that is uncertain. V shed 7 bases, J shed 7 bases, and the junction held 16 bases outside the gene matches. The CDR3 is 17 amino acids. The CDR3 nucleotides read TGCGCCAGCAATTCCCTGGGACAGGGAGTAAGGTTCGGGGAGCTGTTTTTT. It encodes CASNSLGQGVRFGELFF.

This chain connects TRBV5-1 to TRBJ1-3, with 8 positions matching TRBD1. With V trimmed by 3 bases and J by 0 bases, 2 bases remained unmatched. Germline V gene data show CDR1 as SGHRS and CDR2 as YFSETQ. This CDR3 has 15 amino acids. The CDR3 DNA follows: TGCGCCAGCAGCTGGGGACAGGACTCTGGAAACACCATATATTTT. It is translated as CASSWGQDSGNTIYF. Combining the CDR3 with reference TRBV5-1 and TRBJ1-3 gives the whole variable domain KAGVTQTPRYLIKTRGQQVTLSCSPISGHRSVSWYQQTPGQGLQFLFEYFSETQRNKGNFPGRFSGRQFSNSRSEMNVSTLELGDSALYLCASSWGQDSGNTIYFGEGSWLTVV.

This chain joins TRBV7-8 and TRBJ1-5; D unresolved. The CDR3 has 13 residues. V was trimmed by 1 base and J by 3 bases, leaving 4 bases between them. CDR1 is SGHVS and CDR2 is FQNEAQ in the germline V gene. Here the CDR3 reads CASSLDLNQPQHF. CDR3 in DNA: TGTGCCAGCAGCTTAGATCTCAATCAGCCCCAGCATTTT.

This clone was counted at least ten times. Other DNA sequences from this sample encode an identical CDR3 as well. CDR3 loop: CASSELAGGYNEQFF. The CDR3, as DNA: TGTGCCAGCAGTGAACTAGCGGGGGGGTACAATGAGCAGTTCTTC. The chain combines TRBV6-1 with TRBJ2-1, with 12 nucleotides matching TRBD2. With V trimmed by 2 bases and J by 4 bases, 0 bases remained unmatched. Germline CDR1 reads MNHNS; CDR2 reads SASEGT. This CDR3 is built from 15 residues.

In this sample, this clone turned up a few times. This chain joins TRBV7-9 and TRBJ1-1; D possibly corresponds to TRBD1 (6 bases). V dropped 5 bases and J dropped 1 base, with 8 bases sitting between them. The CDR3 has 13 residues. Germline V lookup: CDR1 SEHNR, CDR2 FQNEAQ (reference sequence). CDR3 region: CASSEQGNTEAFF. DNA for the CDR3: TGTGCCAGCAGCGAACAGGGGAACACTGAAGCTTTCTTT.

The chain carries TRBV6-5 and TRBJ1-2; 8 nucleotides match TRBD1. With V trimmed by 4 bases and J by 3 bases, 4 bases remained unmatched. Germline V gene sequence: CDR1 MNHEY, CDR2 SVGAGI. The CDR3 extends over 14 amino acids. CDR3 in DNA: TGTGCCAGCAGTTCCCCGGGACAGGACTATGGCTACACCTTC. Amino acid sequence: CASSSPGQDYGYTF.

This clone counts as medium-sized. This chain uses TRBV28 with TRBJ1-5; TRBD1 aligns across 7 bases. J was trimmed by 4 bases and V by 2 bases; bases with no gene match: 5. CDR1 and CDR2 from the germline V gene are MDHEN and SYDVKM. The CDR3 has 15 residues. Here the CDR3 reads CASSLGQVSNQPQHF. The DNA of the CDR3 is TGTGCCAGCAGTTTAGGACAGGTCTCAAATCAGCCCCAGCATTTT.

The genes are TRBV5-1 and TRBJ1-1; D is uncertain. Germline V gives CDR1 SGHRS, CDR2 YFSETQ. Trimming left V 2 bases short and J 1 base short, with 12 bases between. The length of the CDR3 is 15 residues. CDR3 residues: CASSLRSYGNTEAFF. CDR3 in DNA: TGCGCCAGCAGCTTACGGTCCTACGGGAACACTGAAGCTTTCTTT.

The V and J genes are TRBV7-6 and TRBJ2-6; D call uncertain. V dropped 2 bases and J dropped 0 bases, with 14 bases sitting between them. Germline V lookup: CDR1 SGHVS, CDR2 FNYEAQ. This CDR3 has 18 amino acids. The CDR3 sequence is CASSLSVVTSSGANVLTF. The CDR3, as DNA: TGTGCCAGCAGCTTATCGGTCGTGACAAGCTCTGGGGCCAACGTCCTGACTTTC.

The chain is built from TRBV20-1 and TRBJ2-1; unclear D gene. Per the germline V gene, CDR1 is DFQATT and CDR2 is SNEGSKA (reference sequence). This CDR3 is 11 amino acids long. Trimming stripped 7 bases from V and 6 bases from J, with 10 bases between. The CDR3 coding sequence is TGCAGTGTGGTAGTTGGCAATGAGCAGTTCTTC. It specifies CSVVVGNEQFF.

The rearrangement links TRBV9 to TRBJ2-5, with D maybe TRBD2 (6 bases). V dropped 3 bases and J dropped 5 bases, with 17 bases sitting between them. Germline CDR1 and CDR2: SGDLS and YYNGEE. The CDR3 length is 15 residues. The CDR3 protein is CASSARGGMSETQYF. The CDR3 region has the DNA TGTGCCAGCAGCGCCCGGGGCGGGATGAGCGAGACCCAGTACTTC.

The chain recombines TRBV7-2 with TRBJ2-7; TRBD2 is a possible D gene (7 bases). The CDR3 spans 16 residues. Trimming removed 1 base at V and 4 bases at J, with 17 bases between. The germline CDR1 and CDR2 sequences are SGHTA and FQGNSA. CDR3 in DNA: TGTGCCAGCAGCTTAGTGGGGGCGGGGGCTCAGTACGAGCAGTACTTC. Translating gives CASSLVGAGAQYEQYF. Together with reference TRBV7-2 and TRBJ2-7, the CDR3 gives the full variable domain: GAGVSQSPSNKVTEKGKDVELRCDPISGHTALYWYRQSLGQGLEFLIYFQGNSAPDKSGLPSDRFSAERTGGSVSTLTIQRTQQEDSAVYLCASSLVGAGAQYEQYFGPGTRLTVT.

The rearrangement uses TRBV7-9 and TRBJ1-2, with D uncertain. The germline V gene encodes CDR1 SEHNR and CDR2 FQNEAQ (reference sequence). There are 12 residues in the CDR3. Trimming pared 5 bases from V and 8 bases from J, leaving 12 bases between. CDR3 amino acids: CASSRGPEGYTF. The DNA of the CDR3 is TGTGCCAGCAGCCGGGGTCCGGAGGGCTACACCTTC.

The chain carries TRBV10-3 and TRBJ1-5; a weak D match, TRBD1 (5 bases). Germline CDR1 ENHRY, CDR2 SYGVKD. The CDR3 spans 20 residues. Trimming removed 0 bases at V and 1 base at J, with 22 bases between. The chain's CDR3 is CAISESFGTQGGSSNQPQHF. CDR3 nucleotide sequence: TGTGCCATCAGTGAGTCTTTTGGGACGCAGGGAGGTAGCAGCAATCAGCCCCAGCATTTT.

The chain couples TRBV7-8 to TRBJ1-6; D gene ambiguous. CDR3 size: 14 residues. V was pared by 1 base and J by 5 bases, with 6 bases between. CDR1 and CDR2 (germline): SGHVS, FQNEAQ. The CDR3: CASSLGRNNSPLHF. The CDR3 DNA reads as TGTGCCAGCAGCTTAGGCAGGAATAATTCACCCCTCCACTTT.

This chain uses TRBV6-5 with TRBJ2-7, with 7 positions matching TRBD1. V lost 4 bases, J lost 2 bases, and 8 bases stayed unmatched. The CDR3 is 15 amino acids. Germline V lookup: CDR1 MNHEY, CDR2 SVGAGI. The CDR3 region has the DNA TGTGCCAGCAGTTTCCGACAGGGAGATCCCTACGAGCAGTACTTC. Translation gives CASSFRQGDPYEQYF.

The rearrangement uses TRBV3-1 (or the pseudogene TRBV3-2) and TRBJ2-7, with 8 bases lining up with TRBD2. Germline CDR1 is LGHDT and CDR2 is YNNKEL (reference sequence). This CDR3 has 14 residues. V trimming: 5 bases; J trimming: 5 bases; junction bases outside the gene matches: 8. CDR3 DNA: TGTGCCAGCAGCTACGGGACTAGGTTAAACGAGCAGTACTTC. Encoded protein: CASSYGTRLNEQYF.

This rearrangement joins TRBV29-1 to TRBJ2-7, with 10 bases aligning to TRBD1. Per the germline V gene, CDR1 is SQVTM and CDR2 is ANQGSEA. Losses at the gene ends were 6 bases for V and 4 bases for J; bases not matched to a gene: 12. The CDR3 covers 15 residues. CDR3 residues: CSVALTGGIIYEQYF. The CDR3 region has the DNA TGCAGCGTCGCTTTGACAGGGGGCATTATTTACGAGCAGTACTTC.

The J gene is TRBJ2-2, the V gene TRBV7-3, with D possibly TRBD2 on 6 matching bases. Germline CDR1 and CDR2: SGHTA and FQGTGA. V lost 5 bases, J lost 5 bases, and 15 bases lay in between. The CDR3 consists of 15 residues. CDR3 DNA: TGTGCCAGCAGCCAAGCCTCTAGCGCAACCGGGGAGCTGTTTTTT. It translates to CASSQASSATGELFF.

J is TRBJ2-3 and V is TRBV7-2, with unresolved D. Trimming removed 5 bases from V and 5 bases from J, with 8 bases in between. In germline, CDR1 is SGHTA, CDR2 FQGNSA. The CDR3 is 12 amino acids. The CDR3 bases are TGTGCCAGCAGCCCCCTCGGAGATACGCAGTATTTT. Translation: CASSPLGDTQYF. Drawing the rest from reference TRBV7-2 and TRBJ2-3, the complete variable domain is GAGVSQSPSNKVTEKGKDVELRCDPISGHTALYWYRQSLGQGLEFLIYFQGNSAPDKSGLPSDRFSAERTGGSVSTLTIQRTQQEDSAVYLCASSPLGDTQYFGPGTRLTVL.

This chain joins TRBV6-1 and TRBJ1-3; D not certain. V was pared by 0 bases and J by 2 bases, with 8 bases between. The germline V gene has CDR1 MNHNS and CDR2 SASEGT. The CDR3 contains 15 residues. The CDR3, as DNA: TGTGCCAGCAGTGAAGCGAGTACAGCTGGAAACACCATATATTTT. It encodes CASSEASTAGNTIYF.

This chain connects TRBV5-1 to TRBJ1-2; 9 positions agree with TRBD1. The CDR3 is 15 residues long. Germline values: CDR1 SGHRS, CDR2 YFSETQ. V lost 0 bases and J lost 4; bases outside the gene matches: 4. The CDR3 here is CASSLVPGQGYGYTF. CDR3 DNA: TGCGCCAGCAGCTTGGTCCCGGGACAGGGCTATGGCTACACCTTC.

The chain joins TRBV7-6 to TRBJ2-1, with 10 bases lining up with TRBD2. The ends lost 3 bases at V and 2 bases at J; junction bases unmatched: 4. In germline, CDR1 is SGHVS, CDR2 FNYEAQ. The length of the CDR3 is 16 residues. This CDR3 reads CASSFFLAGAYNEQFF. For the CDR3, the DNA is TGTGCCAGCAGCTTCTTCCTAGCGGGAGCCTACAATGAGCAGTTCTTC.